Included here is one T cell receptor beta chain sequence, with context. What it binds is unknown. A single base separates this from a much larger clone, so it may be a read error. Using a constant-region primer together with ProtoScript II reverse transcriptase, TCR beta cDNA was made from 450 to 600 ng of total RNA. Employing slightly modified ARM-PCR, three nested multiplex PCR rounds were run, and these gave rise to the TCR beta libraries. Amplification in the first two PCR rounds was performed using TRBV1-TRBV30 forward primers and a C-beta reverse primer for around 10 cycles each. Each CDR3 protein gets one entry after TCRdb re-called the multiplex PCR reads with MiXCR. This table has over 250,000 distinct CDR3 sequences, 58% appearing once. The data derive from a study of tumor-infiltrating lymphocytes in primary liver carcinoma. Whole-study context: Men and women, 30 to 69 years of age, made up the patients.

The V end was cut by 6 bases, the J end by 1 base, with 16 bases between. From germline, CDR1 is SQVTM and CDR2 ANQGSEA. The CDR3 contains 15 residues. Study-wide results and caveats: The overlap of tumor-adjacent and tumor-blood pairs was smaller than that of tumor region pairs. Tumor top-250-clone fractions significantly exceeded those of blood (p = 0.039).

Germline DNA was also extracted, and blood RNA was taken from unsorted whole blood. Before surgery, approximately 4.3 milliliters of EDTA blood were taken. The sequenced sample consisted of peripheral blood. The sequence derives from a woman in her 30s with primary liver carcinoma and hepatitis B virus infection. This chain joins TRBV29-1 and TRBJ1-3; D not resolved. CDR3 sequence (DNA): TGCAGCGTCCAACACTACCGGGGATCTGGAAACACCATATATTTT. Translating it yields CSVQHYRGSGNTIYF.